This T cell receptor beta chain is drawn from a study of a mutant IDH1 vaccine in newly diagnosed glioma. Clones were read by immunoSEQ multiplex PCR, and TCRdb kept only the in-frame ones, dropping some. The sample consists of around 18,000 clones, around 95% of them appearing once. CDR1 and CDR2 (germline): MNHEY, SMNVEV (reference sequence). J gave up 0 bases and V 3 bases, and 7 bases lay outside the gene matches. The CDR3 extends over 17 amino acids. Time point given: baseline, week 1 (first vaccination visit). Described treatment: pre-vaccination baseline after standard-of-care therapy. The chain uses TRBV27 and TRBJ1-4; 7 bases are a match to TRBD1. This TCR was recovered from a woman under 30 with glioma. Some clones in this sample may be carry-over from other donors' samples. The sequenced sample was peripheral blood mononuclear cells (PBMCs), obtained from a glioma patient treated with radiotherapy, temozolomide or both. This chain's CDR3 is CASSFIRGRTTNEKLFF. CDR3 nucleotides: TGTGCCAGCAGTTTTATCAGGGGGAGGACAACTAATGAAAAACTGTTTTTT. Together with reference TRBV27 and TRBJ1-4, the CDR3 gives the full variable domain: EAQVTQNPRYLITVTGKKLTVTCSQNMNHEYMSWYRQDPGLGLRQIYYSMNVEVTDKGDVPEGYKVSRKEKRNFPLILESPSPNQTSLYFCASSFIRGRTTNEKLFFGSGTQLSVL.